A selection of T cell receptor beta chains follows, all from one sample in a study of OX40 agonist ivuxolimab in advanced cancers. Sequenced by immunoSEQ multiplex PCR; TCRdb stores in-frame clones only, minus some. The profile covers about 32,000 clones, with around 90% appearing a single time and approximately 4.8% taken by the ten largest. The specimen was CD4+ or CD8+ T cells sorted from blood, collected in a trial of the OX40 agonist ivuxolimab. The source of these receptors is an adult with an advanced solid tumor such as melanoma, head and neck, liver or kidney cancer. Both conserved end residues are part of each CDR3. A D gene is named only where the DNA matches it firmly. Clone sizes are given selectively: once, few, many, or a class where the clone is expanded.

TRBV4-1	NA	NA	TRBJ1-4	TGCGCCAGCAGCATTTCTGGGGCTAATGAAAAACTGTTTTTT	CASSISGANEKLFF
TRBV9	NA	NA	TRBJ2-5	TGTGCCAGCAGCCCTCCTACGGGTGTGGAGACCCAGTACTTC	CASSPPTGVETQYF
TRBV9	NA	NA	TRBJ2-7	TGTGCCAGCAGCGTAGAAGGGTGGGACGAGCAGTACTTC	CASSVEGWDEQYF
TRBV9	NA	NA	TRBJ2-3	TGTGCCAGCAGCGTAGAGCCAAGTCCCATCACAGATACGCAGTATTTT	CASSVEPSPITDTQYF
TRBV2	NA	NA	TRBJ1-5	TGTGCCAGCCTTAGGGGCGGGAATCAGCCCCAGCATTTT	CASLRGGNQPQHF
TRBV29-1	NA	NA	TRBJ2-6	TGCAGCGTCGAGGCGGGGAGACCCAACGTCCTGACTTTC	CSVEAGRPNVLTF
TRBV11-3	NA	NA	TRBJ2-3	TGTGCCAGCAGCTTGGGCCCAGATACGCAGTATTTT	CASSLGPDTQYF
TRBV6-5	NA	NA	TRBJ2-5	TGTGCCAGCAGTTACTTGCGAGAGACGCAAGAGACCCAGTACTTC	CASSYLRETQETQYF
TRBV7-8	NA	NA	TRBJ2-6	TGTGCCAGCAGCTTAGCTTACTCTGGGGCCAACGTCCTGACTTTC	CASSLAYSGANVLTF
TRBV19	TRBD1	NA	TRBJ1-1	TGTGCCAGTAGTATCCTCGGGACAGGAGTTTTGGGGGACACTGAAGCTTTCTTT	CASSILGTGVLGDTEAFF
TRBV2	TRBD2	NA	TRBJ2-1	TGTGCCAGCAGTGAATTACTTGCGGCTAGCGGGAGCTCCTACAATGAGCAGTTCTTC	CASSELLAASGSSYNEQFF
TRBV4-1	TRBD2	NA	TRBJ2-1	TGCGCCAGCAGCCCTAGCGGGGGCTCCTACAATGAGCAGTTCTTC	CASSPSGGSYNEQFF
TRBV27	NA	once	TRBJ1-1	TGTGCCAGCAGTCCTACAGGGACTGAAGCTTTCTTT	CASSPTGTEAFF
TRBV4-3	NA	NA	TRBJ1-3	TGCGCCAGCAGCCAGTCGGTGGGGACGGTCTCTGGAAACACCATATATTTT	CASSQSVGTVSGNTIYF
TRBV27	NA	NA	TRBJ2-1	TGTGCCAGCAGTTTATGGGGCCCCTATGAGCAGTTCTTC	CASSLWGPYEQFF
TRBV27	NA	NA	TRBJ2-1	TGTGCCAGCAGTTCTCTAGGCGGCACCACCCATGAGCAGTTCTTC	CASSSLGGTTHEQFF
TRBV27	NA	NA	TRBJ2-2	TGTGCCAGCAGTTTAATGACTTCGAACACCGGGGAGCTGTTTTTT	CASSLMTSNTGELFF
TRBV5-8	NA	NA	TRBJ2-2	TGTGCCAGCACCGCTTATGGGGGGCACACCGGGGAGCTGTTTTTT	CASTAYGGHTGELFF
TRBV5-6	NA	NA	TRBJ1-2	TGTGCCAGCAGCCGGTATCCCGGGACTGCCTATGGCTACACCTTC	CASSRYPGTAYGYTF
TRBV7-2	TRBD2	NA	TRBJ2-1	TGTGCCAGCAGCTTAGGGGCTAGCGGGGGCCCTTCACCTTACAATGAGCAGTTCTTC	CASSLGASGGPSPYNEQFF
TRBV5-1	NA	NA	TRBJ2-7	TGCGCCAGCAGCTTGGATCCAGTATACGAGCAGTACTTC	CASSLDPVYEQYF
TRBV7-9	NA	NA	TRBJ1-5	TGTGCCAGCAGCCGGGGGGAAACTCAGCCCCAGCATTTT	CASSRGETQPQHF
TRBV14	NA	once	TRBJ1-2	TGTGCCAGCAGCCAAGATCTTATGGGGAATATCACCTTC	CASSQDLMGNITF
TRBV25-1	TRBD2	once	TRBJ2-5	TGTGCCAGCAGTGACGGACTAGCGGGAAGGTTGGGAGAGACCCAGTACTTC	CASSDGLAGRLGETQYF
TRBV27	NA	NA	TRBJ2-2	TGTGCCAGCAGTCCGGGCCCGACTTGGGTCGCCGGGGAGCTGTTTTTT	CASSPGPTWVAGELFF
TRBV7-6	NA	NA	TRBJ1-2	TGTGCCAGCAGCCTCCTACCGGAGGGACCCGACTATGGCTACACCTTC	CASSLLPEGPDYGYTF
TRBV7-9	TRBD1	few	TRBJ2-7	TGTGCCAGCAGCTTAGCTAAGGGACAGGGAGGCTACGAGCAGTACTTC	CASSLAKGQGGYEQYF
TRBV6-4	NA	NA	TRBJ2-1	TGTGCCAGCAGTGACCGGGACAACAATGAGCAGTTCTTC	CASSDRDNNEQFF
TRBV7-7	NA	NA	TRBJ2-2	TGTGCTAGCAGCCCGACAATAGTGGGCGGGGAGCTGTTTTTT	CASSPTIVGGELFF
TRBV6-4	NA	large	TRBJ2-3	TGTGCCAGCAGTGAAGGGCAGCACACAGATACGCAGTATTTT	CASSEGQHTDTQYF
TRBV6-5	NA	NA	TRBJ2-5	TGTGCCAGCAGTTACTCGAAATTGGGGACAGAGACCCAGTACTTC	CASSYSKLGTETQYF
TRBV4-1	NA	NA	TRBJ1-2	TGCGCCAGCAGCCAAGAGGCGGGATCTCTTAACTATGGCTACACCTTC	CASSQEAGSLNYGYTF
TRBV5-6	NA	NA	TRBJ1-5	TGTGCCAGCAGCTCGGGACAAGAGACAAAATATAGCAATCAGCCCCAGCATTTT	CASSSGQETKYSNQPQHF
TRBV27	TRBD2	once	TRBJ2-3	TGTGCCAGCAGTTTATATCCTAGCGGGAGGGGGAGCACAGATACGCAGTATTTT	CASSLYPSGRGSTDTQYF
TRBV11-3	TRBD2	once	TRBJ2-7	TGTGCCAGCAGCCCAGGGAGTCTAGCGGGAGGAAGGAGTCTGGGCGAGCAGTACTTC	CASSPGSLAGGRSLGEQYF
TRBV10-2	NA	NA	TRBJ2-7	TGCGCCAGCAGTGGAGACTTCTACGAGCAGTACTTC	CASSGDFYEQYF
TRBV6-5	NA	NA	TRBJ2-3	TGTGCCAGCAGTTACCAGTGGCAGAAATTCACAGATACGCAGTATTTT	CASSYQWQKFTDTQYF
TRBV7-9	NA	NA	TRBJ1-6	TGTGCCAGCAGCTTACTCGGTAATACCTATAATTCACCCCTCCACTTT	CASSLLGNTYNSPLHF
TRBV5-5	NA	NA	TRBJ2-1	TGTGCCAGCAGCCCATTCTTGGGGGTGTCCTACAATGAGCAGTTCTTC	CASSPFLGVSYNEQFF
TRBV18	NA	NA	TRBJ2-3	TGTGCCAGCTCTCCGAGGGACACAGATACGCAGTATTTT	CASSPRDTDTQYF
TRBV11-2	NA	NA	TRBJ1-6	TGTGCCAGCAGCTTAGTTGGGGGAGGCTATAATTCACCCCTCCACTTT	CASSLVGGGYNSPLHF
TRBV6-6	TRBD2	NA	TRBJ2-5	TGTGCCAGCAGTTACGTTCGGCTAGCGGGGGATGAGACCCAGTACTTC	CASSYVRLAGDETQYF
TRBV28	NA	NA	TRBJ1-1	TGTGCCAGCAGTTTCTTAGAGGGGATTGGAACTGAAGCTTTCTTT	CASSFLEGIGTEAFF
TRBV30	TRBD2	NA	TRBJ2-2	TGTGCCGGACTACTAGCGGAAAACACCGGGGAGCTGTTTTTT	CAGLLAENTGELFF
TRBV6-5	NA	once	TRBJ2-1	TGTGCCAGCGTCGACCGCCAAAATGAGCAGTTCTTC	CASVDRQNEQFF
TRBV27	NA	NA	TRBJ2-3	TGTGCCAGCAGCCTTTGGGGCAGGCGGACAGATACGCAGTATTTT	CASSLWGRRTDTQYF
TRBV6-6	NA	NA	TRBJ2-2	TGTGCCAGCTCAACCGAGGGGGGCGGGGAGCTGTTTTTT	CASSTEGGGELFF
TRBV27	NA	NA	TRBJ1-6	TGTGCCAGCAGTTTACTAACAGAAAATTCACCCCTCCACTTT	CASSLLTENSPLHF
TRBV6-5	NA	NA	TRBJ2-5	TGTGCCAGCAGTGGCCCGGAGGGGACCCAGTACTTC	CASSGPEGTQYF